The T cell receptor (beta chain) under discussion was sequenced for a study of T-cell memory formation after mild COVID-19. Across the whole study: Most TCR clusters belonged to a single donor.

The CDR3 sequence is 13 residues long. Trimming took 6 bases from V and 4 from J; bases not matched to a gene: 4. On this clonotype: Its antigen remains unknown.

General study findings and limits: Day 15 to 85 contractors were CD4/CD8 balanced; later expanders leaned CD4+. Among contracting clones, CD4+ were mainly CM/EM and CD8+ enriched in EMRA.

TCRdb recomputed calls from the 5' RACE reads with MiXCR, one row per CDR3 protein. The sample includes roughly 340,000 distinct CDR3 sequences, more than 15% of them seen just once. The chain joins TRBV12-3 or TRBV12-4 to TRBJ2-7; TRBD1 agrees at 9 bases. This receptor was obtained from a man younger than 35 who had mild COVID-19 (a few samples of this study predate the infection). Cell type and time point are not known. What was sequenced was PBMCs or a T cell subset sorted from them (not recorded which). CDR3 bases: TGTGCCAGCAGCATGACAGGGGGATACGAGCAGTACTTC. Translated: CASSMTGGYEQYF.